These 22 T cell receptor beta chains originate from one sample sequenced in a study of naive and memory T cell subsets. Overall study results and limits: Especially in CD8 cells, naive repertoires contained a few larger clonotypes, possibly CD45RA-re-expressing memory cells.

Both TRBC1 and TRBC2 were covered by a beta constant-region primer of two equimolar oligonucleotides. Nested alpha and beta constant-region primers with the SP2 primer drove four PCR rounds on ligated cDNA. TCRdb used MiXCR to reprocess the UMI-ligation and nested PCR reads, holding one entry per CDR3 protein. Of 90,000 to 120,000 distinct CDR3 sequences in the sample, roughly 14% were seen once. No antigen has been assigned to these receptors. Sequencing was carried out using naive CD8+ T cells from blood. These receptors were taken from a human donor in good health.

The chain carries TRBV14 and TRBJ2-1; possibly TRBD2 for D (7 bases). With 1 base removed from V and 6 bases from J, the gap between germline ends came to 19 bases. This CDR3 comprises 17 residues. CDR1 SGHDN and CDR2 FVKESK come from the germline V gene. The CDR3 here is CASSQVGGRRAPNEQFF. The CDR3, as DNA: TGTGCCAGCAGCCAAGTGGGGGGGCGTCGAGCGCCCAATGAGCAGTTCTTC.

V and J are TRBV27 and TRBJ1-1; D not resolved. CDR3 length equals 11 residues. V dropped 6 bases and J dropped 4 bases, with 6 bases sitting between them. Germline CDR1 MNHEY, CDR2 SMNVEV (reference sequence). CDR3 DNA: TGTGCCAGCAGGGCTGCCACTGAAGCTTTCTTT. Its translation: CASRAATEAFF.

The rearrangement joins TRBV11-2 to TRBJ2-3; 7 nucleotides align to TRBD1. Trimming cost V 9 bases and J 2 bases; bases outside gene matches: 5. CDR1 is SGHAT, CDR2 FQNNGV, per germline. The CDR3 loop spans 13 amino acids. CDR3 in DNA: TGTGCCAGTACGGGACAGAACACAGATACGCAGTATTTT. Translation gives CASTGQNTDTQYF.

This clonotype was found many times. The V and J genes are TRBV3-1 and TRBJ2-1, with no clear D. The CDR3 covers 14 residues. V dropped 4 bases and J dropped 5 bases, with 12 bases sitting between them. CDR1 and CDR2 (germline): LGHDT, YNNKEL (reference sequence). Here the CDR3 reads CASSPEDIDNEQFF. The CDR3 region has the DNA TGTGCCAGCAGCCCCGAAGACATAGACAATGAGCAGTTCTTC.

A few counts support this clonotype. V and J are TRBV15 and TRBJ1-4; no reliable D call. V was pared by 6 bases and J by 0 bases, with 23 bases between. Germline values: CDR1 LNHNV, CDR2 YYDKDF (reference sequence). The CDR3 covers 19 residues. The CDR3 nucleotides are TGTGCCACCAGTACCACCCTAAGAGGGCCCTTAGCAACTAATGAAAAACTGTTTTTT. This translates into CATSTTLRGPLATNEKLFF. The variable domain in full, with the rest retrieved from reference TRBV15 and TRBJ1-4, is DAMVIQNPRYQVTQFGKPVTLSCSQTLNHNVMYWYQQKSSQAPKLLFHYYDKDFNNEADTPDNFQSRRPNTSFCFLDIRSPGLGDTAMYLCATSTTLRGPLATNEKLFFGSGTQLSVL.

This clonotype was found many times. The genes are TRBV3-1 and TRBJ1-2; TRBD1 is a possible D gene (5 bases). Germline V CDR1 and CDR2: LGHDT, YNNKEL (reference sequence). The CDR3 has 15 amino acids. V was pared by 0 bases and J by 4 bases, with 12 bases between. The CDR3 protein is CASSQDPTAGYGYTF. The CDR3, as DNA: TGTGCCAGCAGCCAAGATCCGACAGCAGGCTATGGCTACACCTTC. The whole variable domain, filled in from reference TRBV3-1 and TRBJ1-2, reads DTAVSQTPKYLVTQMGNDKSIKCEQNLGHDTMYWYKQDSKKFLKIMFSYNNKELIINETVPNRFSPKSPDKAHLNLHINSLELGDSAVYFCASSQDPTAGYGYTFGSGTRLTVV.

In this sample, this clonotype turned up a few times. The chain carries TRBV5-6 and TRBJ2-3, with TRBD2 matching over 9 bases. Trimming at V came to 1 base and at J to 0 bases, leaving 3 bases not matched to a gene. The CDR3 has 16 amino acids. CDR1 and CDR2 from the germline V gene are SGHDT and YYEEEE. CDR3 sequence reads: CASSLSTSGSTDTQYF. For the CDR3, the DNA is TGTGCCAGCAGCTTGTCAACTAGCGGGAGCACAGATACGCAGTATTTT.

This clonotype was seen more than once but under ten times. The J gene is TRBJ2-7, the V gene TRBV4-2; D gene ambiguous. This CDR3 contains 13 residues. Germline CDR1 and CDR2: LGHNA and YNFKEQ. V was pared by 0 bases and J by 7 bases, with 10 bases between. CDR3 nucleotide sequence: TGTGCCAGCAGCCAAGATGGGGATCGGGAGCAGTACTTC. This codes for CASSQDGDREQYF.

V usage is TRBV11-3 and J usage is TRBJ2-5; 13 nucleotides line up with TRBD2. V trimming: 7 bases; J trimming: 3 bases; junction bases outside the gene matches: 5. CDR3 length: 15 residues. The germline V gene encodes CDR1 SGHNT and CDR2 YENEEA. The CDR3 region is CASTFGLAGEETQYF. In nucleotides, the CDR3 is TGTGCCAGCACGTTCGGACTAGCGGGAGAAGAGACCCAGTACTTC. The full variable domain, completed using reference TRBV11-3 and TRBJ2-5, is EAGVVQSPRYKIIEKKQPVAFWCNPISGHNTLYWYLQNLGQGPELLIRYENEEAVDDSQLPKDRFSAERLKGVDSTLKIQPAELGDSAVYLCASTFGLAGEETQYFGPGTRLLVL.

This clonotype came up many times. The chain uses TRBV6-6 and TRBJ2-5; D not certain. Germline loops: CDR1 MNHNY, CDR2 SVGAGI (reference sequence). The V and J ends lost 6 bases and 0 bases respectively, with 8 bases between them. This CDR3 region has 13 residues. For the CDR3, the DNA is TGTGCCAGCAGAACGGATTACCAAGAGACCCAGTACTTC. Translating it yields CASRTDYQETQYF.

This clonotype was recorded a few times. The chain uses TRBV20-1 and TRBJ2-5; D uncertain. Germline loops: CDR1 DFQATT, CDR2 SNEGSKA (reference sequence). The V end was cut by 0 bases, the J end by 0 bases, with 5 bases between. The CDR3 is 13 residues long. The CDR3 sequence: CSARERNQETQYF. DNA of the CDR3: TGCAGTGCTAGAGAGCGGAACCAAGAGACCCAGTACTTC.

This clonotype was observed many times. The rearrangement links TRBV27 to TRBJ2-1; maybe TRBD2 (7 bases). Germline values: CDR1 MNHEY, CDR2 SMNVEV (reference sequence). The CDR3 is 13 amino acids. V was cut by 8 bases and J by 6 bases, with 14 bases left in between. CDR3 sequence reads: CASGGGLGNEQFF. For the CDR3, the DNA is TGTGCCAGCGGGGGGGGGCTGGGCAATGAGCAGTTCTTC.

In this sample, this clonotype turned up a few times. The chain is built from TRBV10-3 and TRBJ2-1; a weak D match, TRBD1 (6 bases). Trimming stripped 2 bases from V and 7 bases from J, with 12 bases between. The CDR3 runs 14 residues. The germline CDR1 and CDR2 sequences are ENHRY and SYGVKD. CDR3 nucleotides: TGTGCCATCAGTGAGCCCAACCAGGGGAATGAGCAGTTCTTC. It codes for CAISEPNQGNEQFF.

V is TRBV5-1 and J is TRBJ1-1; tentative D call: TRBD1 (5 bases). This CDR3 comprises 14 residues. Trimming cost V 1 base and J 4 bases, with 11 bases left between them. Looked up from germline, CDR1 is SGHRS and CDR2 is YFSETQ. CDR3 amino acids: CASSLRGASTEAFF. In DNA, the CDR3 is TGCGCCAGCAGCTTGAGGGGCGCTTCCACTGAAGCTTTCTTT.

This chain connects TRBV13 to TRBJ2-1; 10 nucleotides line up with TRBD1. Per the germline V gene, CDR1 is PRHDT and CDR2 is FYEKMQ (reference sequence). This CDR3 has 14 amino acids. Trimming at V came to 6 bases and at J to 5 bases, leaving 4 bases not matched to a gene. The CDR3 protein is CASSWGQGNNEQFF. Written as DNA, the CDR3 is TGTGCCAGCAGTTGGGGACAGGGGAACAATGAGCAGTTCTTC.

This clonotype was counted many times. The chain recombines TRBV30 with TRBJ1-1; 10 bases map to TRBD1. Germline V gene lookup returns CDR1 GTSNPN and CDR2 SVGIG (reference sequence). The V segment lost 5 bases and the J segment 6 bases; nucleotides outside the gene matches: 9. CDR3 length: 14 residues. Here the CDR3 reads CAWGLGTGVPEAFF. The CDR3 coding sequence is TGTGCCTGGGGCCTAGGGACAGGGGTCCCTGAAGCTTTCTTT.

The V gene is TRBV27, the J gene TRBJ2-1, with TRBD2 matching 8 bases. The V gene end was trimmed by 3 bases and the J gene end by 1 base; junction bases not matched to a gene: 5. This CDR3 has 16 residues. The germline gives CDR1 MNHEY, CDR2 SMNVEV (reference sequence). CDR3 residues: CASSFSSGPSYNEQFF. The CDR3 coding sequence is TGTGCCAGCAGTTTCTCTAGCGGGCCATCCTACAATGAGCAGTTCTTC.

This clonotype was detected ten times or more. The chain couples TRBV24-1 to TRBJ1-1; D remains ambiguous. CDR3 size: 12 residues. Trimming shortened V by 0 bases and J by 7 bases, and 5 bases separated the two germline ends. Germline loops: CDR1 KGHDR, CDR2 SFDVKD. CDR3 DNA sequence: TGTGCCACCAGTGATTTGATGGGTGAAGCTTTCTTT. Its protein is CATSDLMGEAFF.

As for this clonotype: One base away lies a much larger clone, so this may be a sequencing read error. The genes are TRBV20-1 and TRBJ2-3, with D perhaps being TRBD1 or TRBD2 (5 bases each). Germline CDR1 DFQATT, CDR2 SNEGSKA (reference sequence). The length of the CDR3 is 13 residues. V dropped 1 base and J dropped 10 bases, with 15 bases sitting between them. CDR3 amino acids: CSARVPGATSQYF. CDR3 DNA: TGCAGTGCTAGAGTTCCCGGGGCGACTTCGCAGTATTTT.

This clonotype was found a few times. This rearrangement joins TRBV5-6 to TRBJ2-1; D is unclear. Trimming took off 4 bases at V and 6 bases at J, with 8 bases between the two ends. Germline V gene data show CDR1 as SGHDT and CDR2 as YYEEEE. The CDR3 is 12 amino acids. This CDR3 is CASSLYGNEQFF. The CDR3, as DNA: TGTGCCAGCAGCCTGTATGGCAATGAGCAGTTCTTC.

This clonotype was picked up many times. The chain employs TRBV7-9 and TRBJ1-1; the D gene is possibly TRBD1 (6 bases). The V gene's germline CDR1 is SEHNR and CDR2 FQNEAQ (reference sequence). CDR3 length: 12 amino acids. Trimming shortened V by 1 base and J by 7 bases, and 7 bases separated the two germline ends. The CDR3 reads CASSLVDSEAFF. In nucleotides, the CDR3 is TGTGCCAGCAGCTTAGTGGACAGTGAAGCTTTCTTT.

The rearrangement joins TRBV5-6 to TRBJ2-7, with 7 bases that match TRBD1. This CDR3 comprises 14 residues. CDR1 and CDR2 from the germline V gene are SGHDT and YYEEEE. J gave up 3 bases and V 4 bases, and 7 bases lay outside the gene matches. For the CDR3, the DNA is TGTGCCAGCAGCGCCCGGGACAGACTCTACGAGCAGTACTTC. Translation gives CASSARDRLYEQYF.